This entry lists 14 T cell receptor beta chains sequenced from one sample in a study of CD8+CD57+ T cells in acquired aplastic anemia (dated by TCRdb to the late 2010s). The sequencer listed for this sample is Illumina HiSeq 2000. TCR beta VDJ combination and CDR3 sequence profiling used genomic DNA as the template. In TCRdb, the public reads were trimmed at Q25 with fastp and aligned with MiXCR, with productive beta chains retained. Rows with a matching CDR3 protein are joined into one entry that keeps the most common DNA and genes. The sample contains 150,000 to 200,000 distinct CDR3 sequences, more than 45% of them found a single time. Of the sample, over 0.95% is held by the ten largest clones. Expansion of CD8+CD57+ cells had been shown by flow cytometry in the patients chosen for sequencing. The source material was sorted CD4+, CD8+, or CD8+CD57+ T cells (not recorded which) from PBMCs. Receptors were obtained from a human donor with aplastic anemia.

This clonotype was recorded at least ten times. CDR3 DNA sequence: TGCAGCGTTGAGCCCCCAGGGGTTAACACTGAAGCTTTCTTT. As protein: CSVEPPGVNTEAFF. The chain carries TRBV29-1 and TRBJ1-1; tentative D call: TRBD1 (6 bases). CDR1 and CDR2 (germline): SQVTM, ANQGSEA. The CDR3 length is 14 residues. Trimming took 3 bases from V and 2 from J, leaving 13 bases between them.

At least ten counts were recorded for this clonotype. The chain recombines TRBV19 with TRBJ1-3, with 7 positions matching TRBD1. Per the germline V gene, CDR1 is LNHDA and CDR2 is SQIVND (reference sequence). This CDR3 region has 14 residues. The ends lost 3 bases at V and 4 bases at J; junction bases unmatched: 3. CDR3: CASSIGTEGNTIYF. The CDR3 DNA is TGTGCCAGTAGTATCGGGACAGAAGGAAACACCATATATTTT.

This clonotype was observed at least ten times. The rearrangement uses TRBV6-5 and TRBJ1-4, with D maybe TRBD1 (5 bases). Germline assignment: CDR1 MNHEY and CDR2 SVGAGI. There are 12 residues in the CDR3. The ends were cut back, 6 bases at V and 7 bases at J, with 9 bases in the middle. CDR3 protein: CASSSDSEKLFF. The CDR3 region has the DNA TGTGCCAGCAGCTCCGACAGTGAAAAACTGTTTTTT.

This clonotype has a count of ten or more. The CDR3 DNA follows: TGTGCCAGCAGCCTAATGTCTGGGCTTGGAGATACGCAGTATTTT. This gives the protein CASSLMSGLGDTQYF. The V call is TRBV6-1, the J call TRBJ2-3; D not certain. V shed 6 bases and J shed 5 bases, with 18 bases lying between them. CDR1 is MNHNS, CDR2 SASEGT, per germline. The CDR3 covers 15 residues.

This clonotype has a count of ten or more. The V call is TRBV19, the J call TRBJ2-7, with D tentatively TRBD1 (6 bases). V was clipped by 8 bases and J by 0 bases, with 11 bases between them. This CDR3 is 13 amino acids long. Germline-derived CDR1 and CDR2 are LNHDA and SQIVND (reference sequence). CDR3 sequence reads: CASGAGASYEQYF. The CDR3 DNA is TGTGCCAGTGGGGCAGGGGCCTCCTACGAGCAGTACTTC.

This clonotype was seen repeatedly, ten times or more. The chain is built from TRBV6-2 or TRBV6-3 and TRBJ2-7; D is tentatively TRBD1 or TRBD2 (5 bases each). CDR3 length: 13 residues. Per the germline V gene, CDR1 is MNHEY and CDR2 is SVGEGT. Trimming pared 10 bases from V and 0 bases from J, leaving 13 bases between. CDR3 in amino acids: CATRDLNSYEQYF. The CDR3, as DNA: TGTGCCACCCGGGACCTAAACTCCTACGAGCAGTACTTC.

Remarks on this clonotype: Because it lacks the conserved phenylalanine or tryptophan at the end, this CDR3 is likely a read error. CDR3 protein: CASSLSSQETQYL. The CDR3 bases are TGTGCCAGCAGTTTATCGAGTCAAGAGACCCAGTACCTC. The gene calls are TRBV6-6 and TRBJ2-5; D gene ambiguous. V lost 4 bases and J lost 2, with 8 bases in between. Germline values: CDR1 MNHNY, CDR2 SVGAGI (reference sequence). The CDR3 runs to 13 residues.

This chain joins TRBV24-1 and TRBJ2-3; D uncertain. V lost 5 bases and J lost 2, with 13 bases in between. CDR1 and CDR2 (germline): KGHDR, SFDVKD. This CDR3 has 15 residues. CDR3 nucleotide sequence: TGTGCCACCAGTGCCAGCGCGGCAGACACAGATACGCAGTATTTT. It specifies CATSASAADTDTQYF.

J is TRBJ2-7 and V is TRBV29-1; 10 bases map to TRBD1. After removal of 4 bases from V and 4 bases from J, the junction contained 1 base not matched to a gene. CDR1 SQVTM and CDR2 ANQGSEA come from the germline V gene. CDR3 length: 12 amino acids. The CDR3 bases are TGCAGCGTTGGACAGGGGGCGTACGAGCAGTACTTC. It encodes CSVGQGAYEQYF.

In this sample, this clonotype turned up a few times. V and J are TRBV20-1 and TRBJ2-1; 8 bases are a match to TRBD2. Germline values: CDR1 DFQATT, CDR2 SNEGSKA (reference sequence). V lost 3 bases to trimming and J lost 6 bases; unmatched junction nucleotides: 10. The CDR3 is 15 residues long. The CDR3 region is CSASVLTGGLNEQFF. CDR3 nucleotide sequence: TGCAGTGCTAGTGTCTTGACGGGAGGGCTCAATGAGCAGTTCTTC.

This sequence joins TRBV7-3 and TRBJ2-5, with D perhaps matching TRBD2 (6 bases). Germline loops: CDR1 SGHTA, CDR2 FQGTGA. Trimming stripped 1 base from V and 4 bases from J, with 13 bases between. The CDR3 sequence is 15 residues long. CDR3 amino acids: CASSLNTGVGETQYF. CDR3 sequence (DNA): TGTGCCAGCAGCTTAAACACGGGAGTGGGAGAGACCCAGTACTTC.

This clonotype was counted ten times or more. The chain recombines TRBV20-1 with TRBJ2-1; D remains ambiguous. V was clipped by 6 bases and J by 7 bases, with 16 bases between them. The CDR3 spans 13 residues. Germline V gene data show CDR1 as DFQATT and CDR2 as SNEGSKA (reference sequence). CDR3 amino acids: CSARYPFWNEQFF. The CDR3 region has the DNA TGCAGTGCCAGATATCCCTTCTGGAATGAGCAGTTCTTC.

The table lists this clonotype with many counts. The chain is built from TRBV5-1 and TRBJ2-7; TRBD1 matches at 8 bases. CDR3 length: 13 amino acids. J lost 6 bases, V lost 4 bases, and 6 bases had no gene match. The V gene's germline CDR1 is SGHRS and CDR2 YFSETQ. The CDR3 nucleotides read TGCGCCAGCAGCCCGGACAGGGTCGGCGAGCAGTACTTC. As protein: CASSPDRVGEQYF.

With regard to this clonotype: The conserved final phenylalanine or tryptophan is absent from the CDR3, which likely points to a read error. The rearrangement joins TRBV18 to TRBJ1-1; D uncertain. This CDR3 has 12 amino acids. Trimming removed 8 bases at V and 0 bases at J, with 7 bases between. CDR1 is KGHSH, CDR2 LQKENI, per germline. CDR3 bases: TGTGCCAGCGCCAAATTGAACACTGAAGCTTTCTCT. Translation gives CASAKLNTEAFS.